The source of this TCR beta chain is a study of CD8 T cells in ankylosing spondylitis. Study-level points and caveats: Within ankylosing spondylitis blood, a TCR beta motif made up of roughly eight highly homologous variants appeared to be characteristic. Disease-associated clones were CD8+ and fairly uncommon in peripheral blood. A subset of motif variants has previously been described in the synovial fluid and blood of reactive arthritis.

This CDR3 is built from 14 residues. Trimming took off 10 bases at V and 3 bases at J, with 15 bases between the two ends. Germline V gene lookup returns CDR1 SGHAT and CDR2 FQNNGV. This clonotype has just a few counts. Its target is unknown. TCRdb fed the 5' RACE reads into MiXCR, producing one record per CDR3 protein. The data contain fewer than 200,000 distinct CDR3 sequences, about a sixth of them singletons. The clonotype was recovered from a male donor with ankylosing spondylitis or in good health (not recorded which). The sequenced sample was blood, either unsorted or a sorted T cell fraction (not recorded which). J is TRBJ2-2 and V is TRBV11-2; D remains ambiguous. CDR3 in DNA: TGTGCCACCCCGGCGTGGGTGGACACCGGGGAGCTGTTTTTT. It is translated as CATPAWVDTGELFF. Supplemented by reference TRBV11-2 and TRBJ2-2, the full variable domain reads EAGVAQSPRYKIIEKRQSVAFWCNPISGHATLYWYQQILGQGPKLLIQFQNNGVVDDSQLPKDRFSAERLKGVDSTLKIQPAKLEDSAVYLCATPAWVDTGELFFGEGSRLTVL.